The 13 T cell receptor beta chains reported below all come from one sample, sequenced in a study of shared clonotypes between healthy human individuals. Generated by immunoSEQ multiplex PCR, the TCRdb table keeps only in-frame clones and is missing some. This sample has around 2.1 million clones, with under 97% found just once. The sample comprised naive CD4+ T cells sorted from blood. Subset given: CD45RA+ positively selected. The receptors derive from a man younger than 30 in good health.

This chain links TRBV19 with TRBJ2-3; 11 bases map to TRBD2. Germline lookup yields CDR1 LNHDA and CDR2 SQIVND (reference sequence). J lost 3 bases, V lost 0 bases, and 14 bases had no gene match. The CDR3 length is 20 residues. The CDR3: CASSIEASGGIKRLTDTQYF. DNA for the CDR3: TGTGCCAGTAGTATAGAGGCTAGCGGGGGGATTAAAAGATTAACAGATACGCAGTATTTT.

The V gene is TRBV27, the J gene TRBJ2-2, with unresolved D. The V end lost 6 bases, the J end lost 6 bases, and 11 bases lay between the germline ends. Germline CDR1 and CDR2: MNHEY and SMNVEV (reference sequence). This CDR3 contains 13 residues. CDR3: CASRLDRAGELFF. The CDR3 nucleotides are TGTGCCAGCAGATTGGATAGGGCCGGGGAGCTGTTTTTT.

The chain couples TRBV6-5 to TRBJ1-1, with a possible D match to TRBD1 (5 bases). V was cut by 6 bases and J by 6 bases, with 11 bases left in between. The germline CDR1 and CDR2 sequences are MNHEY and SVGAGI. The CDR3 is 12 residues long. The DNA for the CDR3 is TGTGCCAGCAGCAGGGCTGGGGCTGAAGCTTTCTTT. The encoded protein is CASSRAGAEAFF.

The CDR3 spells CAWSATGTYGYTF. DNA for the CDR3: TGTGCCTGGAGTGCCACAGGTACCTATGGCTACACCTTC. The chain is built from TRBV30 and TRBJ1-2; maybe TRBD1 (5 bases). V was trimmed by 1 base and J by 4 bases, leaving 10 bases between them. The CDR3 length is 13 residues. Germline CDR1 is GTSNPN and CDR2 is SVGIG (reference sequence).

This chain links TRBV29-1 with TRBJ2-2; TRBD1 matches 10 bases. Germline values: CDR1 SQVTM, CDR2 ANQGSEA. V shed 4 bases, J shed 7 bases, and the junction held 6 bases outside the gene matches. The CDR3 runs 14 residues. The DNA of the CDR3 is TGCAGCGTTGGGGACAGGGGATCGGGCGGGGAGCTGTTTTTT. Protein sequence: CSVGDRGSGGELFF.

The chain carries TRBV11-2 and TRBJ2-5; 8 bases map to TRBD2. This CDR3 has 19 amino acids. Trimming cost V 3 bases and J 4 bases; bases outside gene matches: 19. The V gene's germline CDR1 is SGHAT and CDR2 FQNNGV. The CDR3 sequence: CASSFSPLGASGSSETQYF. In DNA form, the CDR3 reads TGTGCCAGCAGCTTTTCCCCCCTGGGGGCAAGCGGGAGTTCAGAGACCCAGTACTTC.

The chain's CDR3 is CASSFRGTSLHEQFF. CDR3 nucleotides: TGTGCCAGCAGCTTTAGGGGGACTAGCCTACATGAGCAGTTCTTC. The chain joins TRBV7-9 to TRBJ2-1, with 9 bases aligning to TRBD2. V lost 3 bases to trimming and J lost 8 bases; unmatched junction nucleotides: 8. The CDR3 runs 15 residues. CDR1 and CDR2 (germline): SEHNR, FQNEAQ (reference sequence).

The CDR3 DNA follows: TGTGCCATCAGTAAAGGACAGGGGGGCAACTATGGCTACACCTTC. This codes for CAISKGQGGNYGYTF. This chain uses TRBV10-3 with TRBJ1-2; 10 nucleotides align to TRBD1. Germline-derived CDR1 and CDR2 are ENHRY and SYGVKD. V gave up 5 bases and J gave up 2 bases; unmatched junction bases: 5. This CDR3 spans 15 amino acids.

This clone was picked up a small number of times. The chain has TRBV2 and TRBJ2-7; TRBD1 aligns across 8 bases. Unmatched junction bases numbered 4, after V lost 3 bases and J lost 3 bases. Germline CDR1 SNHLY, CDR2 FYNNEI. This CDR3 contains 14 residues. The CDR3 reads CASSDSDRGYEQYF. The CDR3, as DNA: TGTGCCAGCAGTGATAGCGACAGGGGCTACGAGCAGTACTTC. The whole variable domain, remainder taken from reference TRBV2 and TRBJ2-7, is EPEVTQTPSHQVTQMGQEVILRCVPISNHLYFYWYRQILGQKVEFLVSFYNNEISEKSEIFDDQFSVERPDGSNFTLKIRSTKLEDSAMYFCASSDSDRGYEQYFGPGTRLTVT.

This chain uses TRBV5-4 with TRBJ2-1; possibly TRBD1 for D (6 bases). This CDR3 is 15 amino acids long. CDR1 SGHNT and CDR2 YYREEE come from the germline V gene (reference sequence). Trimming removed 4 bases from V and 5 bases from J, with 16 bases in between. Here the CDR3 reads CASSVQGRSHNEQFF. The CDR3 DNA is TGTGCCAGCAGCGTACAGGGCCGATCTCACAATGAGCAGTTCTTC.

The chain uses TRBV6-1 and TRBJ1-5; 7 bases map to TRBD1. Per germline, CDR1 MNHNS and CDR2 SASEGT. The CDR3 length is 14 residues. With V trimmed by 8 bases and J by 7 bases, 11 bases remained unmatched. Here the CDR3 reads CASVLTGNQQPQHF. The CDR3 coding sequence is TGTGCCAGCGTTTTGACAGGGAATCAACAGCCCCAGCATTTT.

The genes are TRBV7-2 and TRBJ1-6; D is unclear. The CDR3 has 13 residues. With 7 bases removed from V and 10 bases from J, the gap between germline ends came to 14 bases. From germline, CDR1 is SGHTA and CDR2 FQGNSA. CDR3 in amino acids: CASTRQRESPLHF. For the CDR3, the DNA is TGTGCCAGCACCCGTCAACGGGAGTCACCCCTCCACTTT.

The rearrangement joins TRBV28 to TRBJ2-7, with D hard to call. Germline V gene lookup returns CDR1 MDHEN and CDR2 SYDVKM. Trimming took 4 bases from V and 3 from J, leaving 10 bases between them. The CDR3 has 13 amino acids. Here the CDR3 reads CASSYGLDYEQYF. The DNA for the CDR3 is TGTGCCAGCAGTTACGGCCTGGACTACGAGCAGTACTTC.